These 16 T cell receptor beta chains share one sample of origin, sequenced in a study of CD8 T cells in ankylosing spondylitis. MiXCR, run by TCRdb on the 5' RACE reads, gives a single entry per CDR3 protein. The table includes 120,000 to 150,000 distinct CDR3 sequences, 7.5% to 9.5% detected once. Sequencing was carried out using synovial fluid, either unsorted or a sorted T cell fraction (not recorded which). Receptor source: a male donor with ankylosing spondylitis.

Ten or more counts support this clonotype. J is TRBJ2-1 and V is TRBV12-5, with D unclear. The V and J ends lost 6 bases and 0 bases respectively, with 6 bases between them. Germline V CDR1 and CDR2: LGHNT, FRNRAP. The CDR3 is made up of 13 amino acids. The DNA for the CDR3 is TGTGCTAGTGGAAAAGACTCCTACAATGAGCAGTTCTTC. Translating gives CASGKDSYNEQFF.

This clonotype has just a few counts. This chain links TRBV7-2 with TRBJ2-2; 8 bases are a match to TRBD1. With V trimmed by 5 bases and J by 5 bases, 7 bases remained unmatched. There are 15 residues in the CDR3. The germline V gene encodes CDR1 SGHTA and CDR2 FQGNSA. The CDR3 spells CASSLQQGETGELFF. CDR3 in DNA: TGTGCCAGCAGCCTCCAACAGGGGGAAACCGGGGAGCTGTTTTTT.

This rearrangement joins TRBV10-2 to TRBJ1-1; D may be TRBD1 (6 bases). Trimming cost V 6 bases and J 5 bases, with 16 bases left between them. CDR1 and CDR2 (germline): WSHSY, SAAADI. This CDR3 comprises 14 residues. The CDR3 loop is CASRKQGLLTEAFF. As DNA, the CDR3 is TGCGCCAGCAGGAAACAGGGTCTTTTGACTGAAGCTTTCTTT.

This clonotype has just a few counts. The chain recombines TRBV6-5 with TRBJ1-5; 8 bases map to TRBD1. The CDR3 consists of 13 residues. The J segment lost 7 bases and the V segment lost 5 bases, leaving 4 bases of the junction unmatched. The germline CDR1 and CDR2 sequences are MNHEY and SVGAGI. The CDR3 protein is CASSTDRGQPQHF. CDR3 coding DNA: TGTGCCAGCAGTACTGACAGGGGCCAGCCCCAGCATTTT.

At least ten counts were recorded for this clonotype. The gene calls are TRBV11-2 and TRBJ1-5; 7 nucleotides line up with TRBD1. Losses at the gene ends were 7 bases for V and 0 bases for J; bases not matched to a gene: 12. The CDR3 spans 17 residues. Germline CDR1 reads SGHAT; CDR2 reads FQNNGV. CDR3 residues: CASTPPRGTVSNQPQHF. The CDR3 DNA is TGTGCCAGCACTCCCCCCCGCGGGACAGTTAGCAATCAGCCCCAGCATTTT.

Many counts were recorded for this clonotype. This chain links TRBV12-3 or TRBV12-4 with TRBJ2-2; weak D call: TRBD2 (6 bases). The CDR3 is 17 residues long. V lost 6 bases and J lost 5, with 22 bases in between. The CDR3 spells CASRHPSGTRGTGELFF. CDR3 bases: TGTGCCAGCAGACACCCCTCCGGGACTCGGGGGACCGGGGAGCTGTTTTTT.

The rearrangement joins TRBV5-1 to TRBJ2-2; no reliable D call. Trimming shortened V by 9 bases and J by 5 bases, and 5 bases separated the two germline ends. Germline CDR1 SGHRS, CDR2 YFSETQ. This CDR3 region has 10 residues. CDR3 loop: CATRTGELFF. In nucleotides, the CDR3 is TGCGCCACCAGGACCGGGGAGCTGTTTTTT.

A remark on this clonotype: The junction departs from the called germline gene at one end, perhaps through a read error. CDR3 sequence reads: CATSKQFPSGTYYYEQYF. The CDR3 DNA reads TGTGCCACCAGCAAGCAGTTCCCTAGCGGAACATATTACTACGAGCAGTACTTC. The chain links TRBV3-1 to TRBJ2-7; 7 positions agree with TRBD2. CDR1 is LGHDT and CDR2 is YNNKEL in the germline V gene (reference sequence). The CDR3 runs 18 residues.

There are many counts of this clonotype. The chain joins TRBV7-2 to TRBJ1-1; tentatively, D is TRBD1 (5 bases). CDR1 and CDR2 from the germline V gene are SGHTA and FQGNSA. The CDR3 length is 15 residues. V lost 5 bases and J lost 1, with 14 bases in between. The CDR3 DNA reads TGTGCCAGCAGCCCCGTGGGACGGCGGAACACTGAAGCTTTCTTT. Amino acid sequence: CASSPVGRRNTEAFF. The complete variable domain, with remaining parts taken from reference TRBV7-2 and TRBJ1-1, reads GAGVSQSPSNKVTEKGKDVELRCDPISGHTALYWYRQSLGQGLEFLIYFQGNSAPDKSGLPSDRFSAERTGGSVSTLTIQRTQQEDSAVYLCASSPVGRRNTEAFFGQGTRLTVV.

In this sample, this clonotype turned up many times. This chain links TRBV20-1 with TRBJ1-5; 7 positions agree with TRBD1. V gave up 5 bases and J gave up 3 bases; unmatched junction bases: 7. Germline V gene sequence: CDR1 DFQATT, CDR2 SNEGSKA (reference sequence). This CDR3 comprises 14 residues. The CDR3 reads CSALPGTDNQPQHF. For the CDR3, the DNA is TGCAGTGCTTTGCCGGGGACAGACAATCAGCCCCAGCATTTT.

There are many counts of this clonotype. The genes are TRBV5-1 and TRBJ2-3; D is ambiguous. V shed 0 bases and J shed 0 bases, with 8 bases lying between them. This CDR3 spans 15 amino acids. The germline gives CDR1 SGHRS, CDR2 YFSETQ. CDR3 amino acids: CASSLVGSSTDTQYF. CDR3 DNA: TGCGCCAGCAGCTTGGTCGGATCTAGCACAGATACGCAGTATTTT. The variable domain in full, completed from reference TRBV5-1 and TRBJ2-3, reads KAGVTQTPRYLIKTRGQQVTLSCSPISGHRSVSWYQQTPGQGLQFLFEYFSETQRNKGNFPGRFSGRQFSNSRSEMNVSTLELGDSALYLCASSLVGSSTDTQYFGPGTRLTVL.

CDR3 DNA: TGTGCCAGCAGCTTAGTACAGGGAGGGACTGAAGCTTTCTTT. Its protein product is CASSLVQGGTEAFF. This chain connects TRBV7-2 to TRBJ1-1; D might be TRBD1 (6 bases). The CDR3 runs to 14 residues. The V and J ends lost 1 base and 5 bases respectively, with 11 bases between them. The germline V gene encodes CDR1 SGHTA and CDR2 FQGNSA.

This clonotype has ten or more counts. V usage is TRBV7-2 and J usage is TRBJ2-1; 8 bases fit TRBD2. From germline, CDR1 is SGHTA and CDR2 FQGNSA. The CDR3 totals 14 residues. With 5 bases clipped from V and 6 bases from J, the junction kept 6 bases outside the gene matches. Here the CDR3 DNA reads TGTGCCAGCAGCCCGGGGGGGGCCCGCAATGAGCAGTTCTTC. It yields the protein CASSPGGARNEQFF.

The chain has TRBV25-1 and TRBJ1-5; no definite D call. Germline values: CDR1 MGHDK, CDR2 SYGVNS. The V end was cut by 5 bases, the J end by 2 bases, with 4 bases between. CDR3 size: 12 residues. The DNA of the CDR3 is TGTGCCAGCAGTAGGGGCAATCAGCCCCAGCATTTT. Its protein is CASSRGNQPQHF.

The rearrangement joins TRBV3-1 to TRBJ2-5, with 7 bases aligning to TRBD1. The germline CDR1 and CDR2 sequences are LGHDT and YNNKEL (reference sequence). This CDR3 is 16 amino acids long. The ends lost 8 bases at V and 5 bases at J; junction bases unmatched: 17. CDR3 region: CASCLWDSISRETQYF. CDR3 coding DNA: TGTGCCAGCTGCCTTTGGGACAGCATCTCTAGGGAGACCCAGTACTTC.

This clonotype was seen repeatedly, ten times or more. The V and J genes are TRBV4-2 and TRBJ2-2, with D perhaps TRBD1 (6 bases). Trimming took off 6 bases at V and 1 base at J, with 6 bases between the two ends. CDR3 length: 13 amino acids. The V gene's germline CDR1 is LGHNA and CDR2 YNFKEQ. The CDR3 here is CASRQGNTGELFF. CDR3 sequence (DNA): TGTGCCAGCAGACAGGGGAACACCGGGGAGCTGTTTTTT.